This T cell receptor beta chain came from a study of blood T cell repertoires in COVID-19. Study at large: Spain, Italy and the United States supplied samples that represented acute and convalescent COVID-19.

Libraries were prepared by immunoSEQ multiplex PCR; TCRdb keeps only in-frame clonotypes and omits some of them. The table has tens of thousands of clones, 65% to 85% seen once. Germline V gene data show CDR1 as SGHNT and CDR2 as YYREEE (reference sequence). This CDR3 has 14 residues. With V trimmed by 2 bases and J by 5 bases, 6 bases remained unmatched. Sequenced material: peripheral blood. This TCR derives from an older woman with acute or convalescent COVID-19. The rearrangement uses TRBV5-4 and TRBJ1-2; 7 nucleotides agree with TRBD1. CDR3: CASSLQGQRYGYTF. The CDR3 DNA follows: TGTGCCAGCAGCTTACAGGGGCAGAGGTATGGCTACACCTTC.